Following are 22 T cell receptor beta chains from one sample sequenced in a study of molecular identifiers for immune sequencing clone quantification. TCRdb processed the PCR reads anew with MiXCR; each CDR3 protein has one entry. The sample has 400,000 to 600,000 distinct CDR3 sequences, around 23% seen once; the top ten hold roughly 0.77%. Sequenced input: naive CD8+ T cells from blood, with Jurkat cell RNA spiked in. Subset here: FACS-sorted CD8+CD4-CCR7+CD45RA+ naive T cells. These receptors originate from a human donor in good health. Some libraries in this study had Jurkat cell RNA spiked in.

The chain is built from TRBV6-5 and TRBJ2-7, with D possibly being TRBD1 or TRBD2 (5 bases each). V lost 2 bases to trimming and J lost 2 bases, with 10 bases between them. The CDR3 has 14 amino acids. Germline-derived CDR1 and CDR2 are MNHEY and SVGAGI. Written as DNA, the CDR3 is TGTGCCAGCAGTTACGGGACGGAGACCTACGAGCAGTACTTC. This codes for CASSYGTETYEQYF.

To note about this clonotype: With a much larger clone just one base away, this may be a read error. This rearrangement joins TRBV4-1 to TRBJ2-7; D ambiguous. There are 13 residues in the CDR3. Germline V gene lookup returns CDR1 MGHRA and CDR2 YSYEKL. The CDR3 sequence: CARSQGPEEEQYF. CDR3 nucleotide sequence: TGCGCCCGCAGCCAAGGGCCCGAGGAGGAGCAGTACTTC.

This clonotype was recorded at least ten times. The rearrangement joins TRBV2 to TRBJ2-3; TRBD1 matches 7 bases. CDR1 and CDR2 (germline): SNHLY, FYNNEI. J lost 1 base, V lost 6 bases, and 13 bases had no gene match. CDR3 length: 17 amino acids. The CDR3 reads CASRYIRTGRGTDTQYF. The CDR3 DNA is TGTGCCAGCAGATACATAAGGACAGGCCGGGGCACAGATACGCAGTATTTT.

This clonotype was counted at least ten times. The rearrangement joins TRBV4-1 to TRBJ2-7, with D maybe TRBD2 (5 bases). Germline-derived CDR1 and CDR2 are MGHRA and YSYEKL. V lost 3 bases, J lost 0 bases, and 15 bases lay in between. The length of the CDR3 is 16 residues. In DNA, the CDR3 is TGCGCCAGCAGCCAGGAACCCCGGGGTTTCTCCTACGAGCAGTACTTC. As protein: CASSQEPRGFSYEQYF.

The gene calls are TRBV19 and TRBJ1-5; no firm D call. With 4 bases removed from V and 2 bases from J, the gap between germline ends came to 9 bases. Looked up from germline, CDR1 is LNHDA and CDR2 is SQIVND (reference sequence). This CDR3 spans 14 amino acids. CDR3 loop: CASSTGRGNQPQHF. DNA of the CDR3: TGTGCCAGTAGTACCGGTAGAGGCAATCAGCCCCAGCATTTT.

This chain links TRBV20-1 with TRBJ2-7; 14 nucleotides line up with TRBD2. The length of the CDR3 is 17 residues. With 5 bases clipped from V and 2 bases from J, the junction kept 11 bases outside the gene matches. Germline CDR1 and CDR2: DFQATT and SNEGSKA (reference sequence). DNA of the CDR3: TGCAGTGCTCTGGGACTAGCGGGAGTTTACGGGACCTACGAGCAGTACTTC. This sequence encodes CSALGLAGVYGTYEQYF.

V is TRBV24-1 and J is TRBJ1-5; 8 bases match TRBD1. The germline CDR1 and CDR2 sequences are KGHDR and SFDVKD. The V segment lost 3 bases and the J segment 4 bases; nucleotides outside the gene matches: 10. The CDR3 sequence is 17 residues long. CDR3 sequence (DNA): TGTGCCACCAGTGATCCCCACGGACAGGGTCCAAATCAGCCCCAGCATTTT. Amino acids: CATSDPHGQGPNQPQHF.

This clonotype was observed a few times. The chain has TRBV12-3 or TRBV12-4 and TRBJ2-7; D tentatively reads TRBD1 or TRBD2 (5 bases each). The ends were cut back, 5 bases at V and 4 bases at J, with 18 bases in the middle. The CDR3 spans 15 residues. The chain's CDR3 is CASSPGTTGEYEQYF. Here the CDR3 DNA reads TGTGCCAGCAGTCCCGGGACCACCGGAGAATACGAGCAGTACTTC.

V usage is TRBV6-5 and J usage is TRBJ2-5; 10 positions match TRBD2. The CDR3 covers 15 residues. Germline CDR1 is MNHEY and CDR2 is SVGAGI. V shed 2 bases, J shed 4 bases, and the junction held 4 bases outside the gene matches. CDR3 nucleotide sequence: TGTGCCAGCAGTTACGTAGCGGGAGGCAGAGAGACCCAGTACTTC. Translating it yields CASSYVAGGRETQYF.

This clonotype was observed a handful of times. The chain is built from TRBV4-1 and TRBJ2-5, with D tentatively TRBD2 (5 bases). V was trimmed by 1 base and J by 3 bases, leaving 9 bases between them. CDR1 is MGHRA, CDR2 YSYEKL, per germline. The CDR3 runs 14 residues. The CDR3 bases are TGCGCCAGCAGCCAAGGTCCCGGGGAAGAGACCCAGTACTTC. This sequence encodes CASSQGPGEETQYF.

To note about this clonotype: A much larger clonotype is one base distant, so this may be a read error. The V call is TRBV30, the J call TRBJ1-1; D remains unclear. Germline V gives CDR1 GTSNPN, CDR2 SVGIG (reference sequence). CDR3 length: 12 amino acids. This CDR3 reads CACSAEGPTAFF. CDR3 DNA sequence: TGTGCCTGCAGTGCCGAGGGTCCGACAGCTTTCTTT. The full variable domain, rest sourced from reference TRBV30 and TRBJ1-1, is SQTIHQWPATLVQPVGSPLSLECTVEGTSNPNLYWYRQAAGRGLQLLFYSVGIGQISSEVPQNLSASRPQDRQFILSSKKLLLSDSGFYLCACSAEGPTAFFGQGTRLTVV.

The table lists this clonotype with many counts. The DNA for the CDR3 is TGTGCCAGTAACTCCCAACTAGCGTTCAGTATCACAGATACGCAGTATTTT. Encoded protein: CASNSQLAFSITDTQYF. V usage is TRBV28 and J usage is TRBJ2-3, with 7 bases matching TRBD2. There are 17 residues in the CDR3. J lost 2 bases, V lost 9 bases, and 17 bases had no gene match. In germline, CDR1 is MDHEN, CDR2 SYDVKM.

On this clonotype itself: A much larger clonotype is one base distant, so this may be a read error. This sequence joins TRBV4-1 and TRBJ2-3; D may be TRBD2 (5 bases). The V gene's germline CDR1 is MGHRA and CDR2 YSYEKL. The CDR3 length is 16 residues. CDR3 loop: CASCQEGIPSTDTQYF. In nucleotides, the CDR3 is TGCGCCAGCTGCCAAGAGGGCATACCTAGCACAGATACGCAGTATTTT.

A remark on this clonotype: This may arise from a read error, as a much more abundant clone is one base away. The missing conserved phenylalanine or tryptophan at the end of this CDR3 makes a read error likely. This chain links TRBV5-1 with TRBJ1-1, with 10 bases lining up with TRBD1. The V and J ends lost 2 bases and 5 bases, in that order; junction bases with no gene match: 3. CDR1 SGHRS and CDR2 YFSETQ come from the germline V gene. The CDR3 covers 14 residues. In DNA, the CDR3 is TGCGCCAGCAGCTTCCGGGACAGGGGTACTGAAGCTTTCTCT. It encodes CASSFRDRGTEAFS.

Details on this clonotype: Germline is not matched at one junction end, which may reflect a read error. The chain links TRBV6-2 or TRBV6-3 to TRBJ2-1; D is uncertain. This CDR3 spans 15 amino acids. Germline loops: CDR1 MNHEY, CDR2 SVGEGT. The CDR3 loop reads CASRDQTLSYNEQSF. In DNA, the CDR3 is TGTGCCAGCAGGGACCAGACACTCTCCTACAATGAGCAGTCCTTC.

This clonotype was seen only a few times. This rearrangement joins TRBV30 to TRBJ2-2, with D possibly TRBD1 on 6 matching bases. The CDR3 loop spans 14 amino acids. CDR1 GTSNPN and CDR2 SVGIG come from the germline V gene (reference sequence). The V gene lost 2 bases and the J gene lost 6 bases, with 13 bases spanning the gap. In DNA form, the CDR3 reads TGTGCCTGGAGTACGACGACAGGTGCCGGGGAGCTGTTTTTT. It yields the protein CAWSTTTGAGELFF.

About this clonotype: Possible read error: a much larger clone is one base away. The V call is TRBV6-2 or TRBV6-3, the J call TRBJ2-3; possible D gene TRBD1, 5 bases. The CDR3 covers 14 residues. Germline CDR1 reads MNHEY; CDR2 reads SVGEGT. V was pared by 0 bases and J by 10 bases, with 14 bases between. The CDR3 sequence: CASSYSTPRGAQYF. In nucleotides, the CDR3 is TGTGCCAGCAGTTACTCTACCCCAAGGGGTGCGCAGTATTTT.

This clonotype has at least ten counts. The chain combines TRBV29-1 with TRBJ1-2; the D gene is possibly TRBD1 (6 bases). The CDR3 is 13 amino acids. Germline CDR1 SQVTM, CDR2 ANQGSEA. V shed 0 bases and J shed 3 bases, with 8 bases lying between them. As DNA, the CDR3 is TGCAGCGTTGAAGAAGGGGGAGACTATGGCTACACCTTC. Amino acid sequence: CSVEEGGDYGYTF.

This clonotype was counted a few times. The chain recombines TRBV11-2 with TRBJ2-2, with 9 bases identical to TRBD1. This CDR3 contains 17 residues. CDR1 and CDR2 from the germline V gene are SGHAT and FQNNGV. After removal of 5 bases from V and 2 bases from J, the junction contained 9 bases not matched to a gene. The CDR3 is CASSPRDRDPNTGELFF. The CDR3 coding sequence is TGTGCCAGCAGCCCACGGGACAGGGACCCCAACACCGGGGAGCTGTTTTTT.

This clonotype was seen a handful of times. The chain carries TRBV25-1 and TRBJ2-7; D remains ambiguous. Germline-derived CDR1 and CDR2 are MGHDK and SYGVNS. The V gene lost 3 bases and the J gene lost 5 bases, with 5 bases spanning the gap. The CDR3 sequence is 11 residues long. CDR3 region: CASSDYHEQYF. CDR3 DNA: TGTGCCAGCAGTGACTACCACGAGCAGTACTTC.

The CDR3 is CASSLVTAVYEQYF. Written as DNA, the CDR3 is TGTGCCAGCAGCTTGGTGACAGCAGTATACGAGCAGTACTTC. The chain couples TRBV5-6 to TRBJ2-7; D possibly corresponds to TRBD1 (5 bases). The germline V gene has CDR1 SGHDT and CDR2 YYEEEE. The CDR3 is 14 amino acids. Trimming took off 0 bases at V and 4 bases at J, with 11 bases between the two ends.

This chain connects TRBV9 to TRBJ2-3, with D perhaps matching TRBD1 (6 bases). Trimming cost V 3 bases and J 1 base, with 15 bases left between them. Germline V gene sequence: CDR1 SGDLS, CDR2 YYNGEE. This CDR3 has 16 amino acids. The CDR3 loop is CASSGTTGHGTDTQYF. CDR3 sequence (DNA): TGTGCCAGCAGCGGAACGACAGGCCACGGCACAGATACGCAGTATTTT.